This TCR beta chain is from a study of blood T cells in healthy people across ages. Overall study results and limits: Aged donors had fewer naive CD4+ cells and lower diversity than long-lived donors.

Of note for this clonotype: Antigen: not known.

The use of a sample-barcoded 5' primer and a J-beta primer mix characterized a second PCR of roughly 6 to 11 cycles. A single record per CDR3 protein comes from TCRdb applying MiXCR to the 5' RACE reads. Of fewer than 950,000 distinct CDR3 sequences in the sample, roughly 50% are singletons; the top ten hold approximately 40%. V lost 3 bases and J lost 0; bases outside the gene matches: 7. The CDR3 totals 16 residues. In germline, CDR1 is SGHTA, CDR2 FQGNSA. This receptor was obtained from a man older than 75 in good health. The chain employs TRBV7-2 and TRBJ2-7; TRBD2 aligns across 8 bases. Source material: blood. The CDR3 loop is CASSFSSGSLSYEQYF. For the CDR3, the DNA is TGTGCCAGCAGCTTCTCTAGCGGGTCCCTCTCCTACGAGCAGTACTTC.